The clone carrying this TCR beta chain was found many times. Its cognate antigen is unknown. The data originate from a study of CD8+CD57+ T cells in acquired aplastic anemia. Study information: Yields of DNA that came from sorted CD4+ and CD8+ cells averaged approximately 3.2 ug. Study conclusions and caveats: Patients and controls had in common 25 to 30 CD8+ CDR3 sequences.

Patients chosen for sequencing had shown CD8+CD57+ cell expansion by flow cytometry. Genomic DNA templated the TCR beta VDJ and CDR3 profiling. One entry per CDR3 protein results from TCRdb running MiXCR on the reads. The sample consists of under 350,000 distinct CDR3 sequences, under 65% of them appearing once. Trimming cost V 6 bases and J 7 bases, with 12 bases left between them. The CDR3 is made up of 12 amino acids. V gene TRBV12-3 or TRBV12-4 combines with J gene TRBJ1-2; D gene unclear. The specimen was sorted CD4+, CD8+, or CD8+CD57+ T cells (not recorded which) from PBMCs. The source of this sequence is a human donor with aplastic anemia. CDR3 DNA sequence: TGTGCCAGCAGCCCTTCGGTAGGTGGCTACACCTTC. Amino acids: CASSPSVGGYTF.